Shown below are 8 T cell receptor beta chains from a single sample sequenced in a study of cytomegalovirus exposure and HLA in healthy donors. Vbeta (60) and Jbeta (13) primers were used in the PCR. TCRdb's copy holds only in-frame clones and misses some; the assay was immunoSEQ multiplex PCR. The data contain 310,000 or so clones, approximately 90% of them seen just once; the ten biggest clones take up approximately 2.4%. Source material: PBMCs. The receptors derive from a woman aged 18-29 years in good health and CMV-seronegative.

Worth noting for this clone: The same CDR3 can be traced to other DNA sequences in this sample. The chain combines TRBV28 with TRBJ1-2; 7 nucleotides agree with TRBD1. This CDR3 has 12 residues. The V gene end was trimmed by 10 bases and the J gene end by 2 bases; junction bases not matched to a gene: 4. The V gene's germline CDR1 is MDHEN and CDR2 SYDVKM. CDR3 protein: CATATGNYGYTF. CDR3 nucleotide sequence: TGTGCCACCGCGACAGGGAACTATGGCTACACCTTC.

This clone was picked up a small number of times. This sequence joins TRBV10-2 and TRBJ1-5; D unclear. Germline V CDR1 and CDR2: WSHSY, SAAADI. This CDR3 contains 15 residues. The V and J ends lost 6 bases and 5 bases respectively, with 17 bases between them. Written as DNA, the CDR3 is TGCGCCAGCAGGGACCACAGAATCGGGGATCAGCCCCAGCATTTT. It translates to CASRDHRIGDQPQHF.

V and J are TRBV5-1 and TRBJ2-1; weak D call: TRBD1 (5 bases). The V end was cut by 6 bases, the J end by 7 bases, with 11 bases between. The length of the CDR3 is 12 residues. Per germline, CDR1 SGHRS and CDR2 YFSETQ. This CDR3 reads CASKEQDNEQFF. The CDR3 DNA is TGCGCCAGCAAGGAACAGGATAATGAGCAGTTCTTC.

V usage is TRBV19 and J usage is TRBJ2-5; D possibly corresponds to TRBD1 (5 bases). The CDR3 extends over 14 amino acids. The germline gives CDR1 LNHDA, CDR2 SQIVND (reference sequence). V was shortened by 7 bases and J by 7 bases, with 19 bases between the two germline ends. The DNA of the CDR3 is TGTGCCAGTAAGGCAGGGCAGGCCGGTGGGACCCAGTACTTC. Translated: CASKAGQAGGTQYF.

The rearrangement uses TRBV9 and TRBJ1-2; no clear D gene. CDR1 and CDR2 from the germline V gene are SGDLS and YYNGEE. This CDR3 spans 14 amino acids. The ends were cut back, 4 bases at V and 8 bases at J, with 18 bases in the middle. The CDR3 spells CASSTHLGGQGYTF. The CDR3 nucleotides are TGTGCCAGCAGCACCCATCTGGGCGGGCAGGGCTACACCTTC.

The rearrangement joins TRBV6-1 to TRBJ1-5, with 7 positions matching TRBD1. V trimming: 3 bases; J trimming: 0 bases; junction bases outside the gene matches: 11. Germline loops: CDR1 MNHNS, CDR2 SASEGT. This CDR3 has 18 residues. This chain's CDR3 is CASSERRGAFYSNQPQHF. The CDR3 region has the DNA TGTGCCAGCAGTGAGCGCAGGGGGGCCTTTTATAGCAATCAGCCCCAGCATTTT.

V and J are TRBV5-1 and TRBJ2-7; perhaps TRBD1 as D (6 bases). The CDR3 runs 14 residues. Per germline, CDR1 SGHRS and CDR2 YFSETQ. V lost 2 bases to trimming and J lost 5 bases, with 14 bases between them. The CDR3 here is CASSLQGGVNEQYF. The CDR3 DNA sequence: TGCGCCAGCAGCTTACAGGGTGGTGTAAACGAGCAGTACTTC.

This chain uses TRBV5-6 with TRBJ1-6; D gene ambiguous. CDR1 is SGHDT, CDR2 YYEEEE, per germline. V lost 2 bases and J lost 6, with 12 bases in between. The CDR3 loop spans 15 amino acids. In DNA form, the CDR3 reads TGTGCCAGCAGCTTTAGCGCAGGTAGTAATTCACCCCTCCACTTT. Its translation: CASSFSAGSNSPLHF.